This TCR beta chain was recovered during a study of shared clonotypes between healthy human individuals (TCRdb year 2020). For the study in its entirety: The cohort included a few men and a couple of women between 18 and 49 years of age. For each donor, three plates each were used for CD4 naive and CD4 memory, two plates were used for CD8 naive, and one plate was used for CD8 memory. The study deeply sequenced blood TCR repertoires of roughly five healthy adults to estimate repertoire size and the extent of clonotype sharing between individuals. To increase sequencing depth and limit assay-specific biases, different laboratories used diverse techniques to prepare libraries and sequence TCR repertoires. Leukapheresis yielded between about 0.85 and 9.5 billion PBMCs per donor. Study-wide conclusions, independent of this receptor: Clonotypes shared by all four sorted-subset donors showed higher generation probabilities than non-shared clonotypes. When several donors were compared, the shared fraction of clonotypes was roughly 4.8% for naive CD4, over 3% for naive CD8, more than 2% for memory CD4, and approximately 0.4% for memory CD8. Incomplete sequencing was indicated by rarefaction of sorted-subset datasets, despite the large sequencing depth. Pairwise subsampling indicated that sequencing depth was expected to affect the degree of clonotype sharing among donors. Naive subsets generally had larger estimated clonotype richness than memory subsets did. Sampling was limited to blood, and TCR repertoires in tissue likely differ from TCR repertoires in blood. Because the study included only a small number of donors, the genetic and exposure-history diversity represented was limited.

There are 14 amino acids in the CDR3, from cysteine to phenylalanine inclusive. The retained sequence is limited to the CDR3, 42 bases, with the frame set at the first base. CDR1 is given as MNHNY and CDR2 as SVGAGI, both from the germline V gene (reference sequence). V drops 2 bases and J drops 4 bases, leaving 10 bases in between. CD8 naive samples were obtained by positive selection for CCR7 among CD45RO-negative cells, yielding a CD45RA+CCR7+ population from which TemRA cells were excluded. Healthy HIV-negative adults with no recently reported acute infections or vaccinations were included as donors. All donors were Caucasian adults living in Nashville, Tennessee, USA. Blood was obtained by leukapheresis, after which PBMCs were separated by Ficoll-Histopaque density gradient centrifugation and cryopreserved in liquid nitrogen vapor phase. Purity and quantity of every magnetically sorted T cell population were checked by analytical flow cytometry. Genomic DNA was isolated from every sorted fraction and measured by UV absorbance on a Nanodrop 2000c.

Concerning this clone: The antigen it binds to is not known. No much larger clone exists at a distance of one base, and base qualities are not known.

Using the deep immunoSEQ assay, multiplex PCR amplified TCR CDR3 regions from genomic DNA. Extracted genomic DNA from each cell subset was distributed evenly across all wells of several immunoSEQ 96-well plates, and each plate was treated as a replicate. Each replicate PCR for sorted subsets received about 200 ng genomic DNA, equal to roughly 30,000 T cell genomes. Purified libraries were measured with a Qubit 3.0 fluorometer, size-checked on a Bioanalyzer 2100, and measured again with the KAPA Library Quantification kit. A separate single-read 150-cycle Illumina NextSeq 550 flow cell was used to sequence each immunoSEQ 96-well plate. In the authors' own workflow: Because the immunoSEQ output included only junctional sequences and no quality scores, the filtering could not be the same as the filtering used for full-length reads. To assign V/J genes and CDR3, sequences were annotated using PyIR, a Python wrapper for IgBLAST v1.9, with IMGT germline references. Reads were filtered out if the reads had weak V/J assignments (E-value above 1e-6), no CDR3, stop codons, out-of-frame junctions, or ambiguous translated residues. V3J clonotypes were defined by identical inferred V gene, J gene, and CDR3 amino acid sequence. The percentage overlap between two repertoires was calculated by dividing the number of shared unique clonotypes by the size of the smaller repertoire. RTK rarefaction, the Chao1 estimator, and Recon v2.1 estimates of unobserved clonotypes were used to assess repertoire richness. Generation probabilities for all TCRbeta clonotypes obtained by the gDNA method from a handful of donors were computed using OLGA. TCRdb holds this immuneACCESS table with in-frame rearrangements only. Some clones are missing; in checked studies, unresolved V genes explain under half, and the rest has no known cause. That table gives V, J and clone size, and the DNA gave D and trimming. This sample has roughly 1,800,000 clones in its table, and roughly 94% of those were observed once. Of the sample, 1.2% falls within the top ten clones.

Recombination linked TRBV6-6 to TRBJ2-3, with TRBD2 as a weak D call on 5 bases. The TCR was taken from a man younger than 35 in good health. The specimen sequenced was naive CD8+ T cells sorted from blood. The sample's cell subset or site, from its label and the paper: CD45RA+CCR7+. The CDR3 region: CASSYGGPPDTQYF. DNA sequence: TGTGCCAGCAGTTACGGAGGCCCGCCAGATACGCAGTATTTT.